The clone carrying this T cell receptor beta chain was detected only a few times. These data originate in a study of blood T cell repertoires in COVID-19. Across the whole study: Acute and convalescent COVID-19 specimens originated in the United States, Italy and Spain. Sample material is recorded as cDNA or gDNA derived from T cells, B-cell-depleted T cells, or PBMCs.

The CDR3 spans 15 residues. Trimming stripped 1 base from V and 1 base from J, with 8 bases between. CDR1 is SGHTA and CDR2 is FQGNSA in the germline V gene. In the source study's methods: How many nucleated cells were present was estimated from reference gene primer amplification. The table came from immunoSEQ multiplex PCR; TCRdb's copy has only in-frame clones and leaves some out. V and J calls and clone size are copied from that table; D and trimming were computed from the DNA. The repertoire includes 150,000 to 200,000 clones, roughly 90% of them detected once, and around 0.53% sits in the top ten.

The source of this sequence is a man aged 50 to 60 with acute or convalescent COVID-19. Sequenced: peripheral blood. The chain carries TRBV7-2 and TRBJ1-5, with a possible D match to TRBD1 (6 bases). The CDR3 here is CASSLGDNSNQPQHF. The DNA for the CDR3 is TGTGCCAGCAGCTTAGGGGACAACAGCAATCAGCCCCAGCATTTT.